Presented here are 7 T cell receptor beta chains from one specimen sequenced in a study of T cells expressing NK-cell markers. After re-calling the 5' RACE reads, TCRdb lists one entry per CDR3 protein, DNA absent. The sample data list roughly 380,000 distinct CDR3 sequences. Sequenced material: blood T cells: a sorted CD56 or NKG2C T cell subset, CD4+ or CD8+ T cells, or bulk PBMC T cells (not recorded which). The receptors here all came from a man aged 18 to 69 in good health.

The chain carries TRBV30 and TRBJ2-1; with no DNA, the TCRdb D assignment of TRBD2 cannot be verified. Germline CDR1 GTSNPN, CDR2 SVGIG (reference sequence). This CDR3 region has 12 residues. This CDR3 is CAWREGLREQFF.

J is TRBJ2-7 and V is TRBV12-3 or TRBV12-4; TCRdb indicates TRBD1, and absent DNA this call remains unverified. This CDR3 comprises 13 residues. The CDR3 sequence: CASSRDTAGEQYF.

The chain is built from TRBV20-1 and TRBJ1-2. Germline V gene data show CDR1 as DFQATT and CDR2 as SNEGSKA (reference sequence). CDR3 length: 14 amino acids. The CDR3 region is CSALGASVNYGYTF.

The rearrangement links TRBV2 to TRBJ1-1; TCRdb reports TRBD1, a call that lacks DNA to check it against. CDR3 length: 13 residues. In germline, CDR1 is SNHLY, CDR2 FYNNEI. This chain's CDR3 is CASNRGPNTEAFF.

This chain uses TRBV3-1 with TRBJ1-5; the D call of TRBD1 rests on TCRdb alone, since no DNA is present to check it. This CDR3 spans 14 amino acids. Germline assignment: CDR1 LGHDT and CDR2 YNNKEL (reference sequence). CDR3 amino acids: CASSQGQGYQPQHF.

The V and J genes are TRBV6-1 and TRBJ1-1. Germline V gene lookup returns CDR1 MNHNS and CDR2 SASEGT. The CDR3 has 15 residues. CDR3 residues: CASSDNGVKVTEAFF.

This chain uses TRBV6-1 with TRBJ2-3. The length of the CDR3 is 12 residues. Germline CDR1 reads MNHNS; CDR2 reads SASEGT. The CDR3 sequence is CASSERVGTQYF.